The clone carrying this T cell receptor beta chain was detected a few times. Its antigen is undetermined. V was trimmed by 1 base and J by 4 bases, leaving 12 bases between them. CDR1 and CDR2 from the germline V gene are SEHNR and FQNEAQ (reference sequence). The CDR3 runs to 15 residues. The record originates from a study of response to subunit inactivated influenza vaccine. Findings and limits, study-wide: Each seasonal influenza vaccination recruits few new T cells, the authors suggested.

TCRdb re-called the RT-PCR reads through MiXCR, storing one row per CDR3 protein. The repertoire has around 710,000 distinct CDR3 sequences, 14% of them found once; the top ten carry 5.5% to 8%. Sequences were derived from PBMCs from blood, sampled less than 15 days before vaccination. The chain carries TRBV7-9 and TRBJ2-3; D call uncertain. The receptor was derived from a man in his fifties who received an inactivated influenza vaccine. The chain's CDR3 is CASSLVRGWADTQYF. In DNA, the CDR3 is TGTGCCAGCAGCTTAGTGAGAGGCTGGGCAGATACGCAGTATTTT.